This TCR beta chain appears in the sequencing data of a study of cytomegalovirus exposure and HLA in healthy donors. On the study more broadly: HLA-typed donors were the source of tens of millions of unique TCRs, which an early data release held.

Study results and caveats: The Asian-associated ancestry cluster reportedly had fewer N-insertions than the approximately 630-donor mean in a later analysis.

Primers: 60 Vbeta forward and 13 Jbeta reverse. Profiling relied on immunoSEQ multiplex PCR, and the TCRdb table lists in-frame clones only, not all of them. In the table there are about 89,000 clones, about 66% of which are singletons. The CDR3 consists of 16 residues. The V end was cut by 3 bases, the J end by 4 bases, with 19 bases between. Germline V gene sequence: CDR1 MNHEY, CDR2 SMNVEV (reference sequence). Among the donors, all were healthy bone marrow donors. A remark on this clone: Its antigen is currently unknown.

This TCR was recovered from a man between 25 and 39 years old in good health and CMV-seronegative. V and J are TRBV27 and TRBJ2-7, with a possible D match to TRBD2 (6 bases). What was sequenced was PBMCs. This CDR3 reads CASSFKGGGRRYEQYF. CDR3 DNA: TGTGCCAGCAGTTTTAAGGGAGGTGGGAGAAGGTACGAGCAGTACTTC.